This T cell receptor (beta chain) derives from a study of glioma-infiltrating T cells. Overall study findings and caveats: Non-neoplastic patients had below-expected tissue-blood divergence, while all gliomas exceeded expectation.

Using RNA template, CDR3s of TCR alpha and beta were amplified with iRepertoire arm-PCR. One entry per CDR3 protein results from TCRdb running MiXCR on the multiplex PCR reads. The sample contains approximately 120,000 distinct CDR3 sequences, around 23% of which appear only once. The CDR3 is made up of 15 amino acids. Germline CDR1 MNHEY, CDR2 SVGEGT. With V trimmed by 1 base and J by 5 bases, 7 bases remained unmatched. This clonotype was observed at least ten times. What it recognizes is unknown. Material for sequencing was glioma tissue, nonneoplastic brain tissue, or PBMCs (not recorded which). This clonotype originated in a human donor with low-grade glioma or glioblastoma, undergoing nonglioma brain surgery, or in good health (not recorded which). The chain joins TRBV6-2 or TRBV6-3 to TRBJ2-5; 7 bases are a match to TRBD1. The chain's CDR3 is CASSYLDRVEETQYF. In nucleotides, the CDR3 is TGTGCCAGCAGTTACTTAGACAGGGTAGAGGAGACCCAGTACTTC.